The 28 T cell receptor beta chains presented below share a single source sample, sequenced in a study of persistence of HIV-infected CD4 T cells. Lysates of CMV-infected fibroblasts at 10 ug/mL stimulated these cells. CD40L-negative CD69-negative CD45RO-high memory CD4+ T cells were sorted as populations depleted of antigen-responding cells. The libraries were made with immunoSEQ version 4 in survey mode. TCRdb's copy holds only in-frame clones and misses some; the assay was immunoSEQ multiplex PCR. Of more than 35,000 clones in the sample, more than 70% were seen once. These receptors' antigens are unknown. Material: CD4+ T cells sorted from PBMCs after roughly 17-hour stimulation, obtained from a patient who received antiretroviral therapy. The source of these receptors is an adult man with HIV who was CMV-seropositive.

V is TRBV2 and J is TRBJ1-6; D may be TRBD1 (5 bases). V was clipped by 10 bases and J by 7 bases, with 14 bases between them. The CDR3 extends over 13 amino acids. Germline CDR1 reads SNHLY; CDR2 reads FYNNEI. The CDR3 sequence is CAISTEGNSPLHF. The CDR3 DNA sequence: TGTGCCATCTCGACTGAGGGGAATTCACCCCTCCACTTT. The full variable domain, with the rest looked up from reference TRBV2 and TRBJ1-6, is EPEVTQTPSHQVTQMGQEVILRCVPISNHLYFYWYRQILGQKVEFLVSFYNNEISEKSEIFDDQFSVERPDGSNFTLKIRSTKLEDSAMYFCAISTEGNSPLHFGNGTRLTVT.

The chain couples TRBV10-2 to TRBJ2-7; TRBD1 agrees at 8 bases. V lost 7 bases and J lost 7; bases outside the gene matches: 6. The CDR3 covers 12 residues. Germline lookup yields CDR1 WSHSY and CDR2 SAAADI. The CDR3 bases are TGCGCCAGCACCGGACAGGGAAGGGAGCAGTACTTC. This encodes CASTGQGREQYF.

CDR3 nucleotides: TGCGCCAGCAGCCGAGAGAGTTCTACCGGGGAGCTGTTTTTT. Its translation is CASSRESSTGELFF. The rearrangement joins TRBV4-1 to TRBJ2-2; D not resolved. Germline V gives CDR1 MGHRA, CDR2 YSYEKL. The CDR3 is made up of 14 amino acids. V was clipped by 4 bases and J by 5 bases, with 11 bases between them.

The rearrangement uses TRBV5-5 and TRBJ2-7; TRBD1 matches 7 bases. Germline V lookup: CDR1 SGHKS, CDR2 YYEKEE (reference sequence). CDR3 length: 15 residues. V gave up 3 bases and J gave up 3 bases; unmatched junction bases: 9. DNA of the CDR3: TGTGCCAGCAGCTCAGGGACAGCCTCATACTACGAGCAGTACTTC. Translating gives CASSSGTASYYEQYF. The entire variable domain, with the rest obtained from reference TRBV5-5 and TRBJ2-7, is as follows: DAGVTQSPTHLIKTRGQQVTLRCSPISGHKSVSWYQQVLGQGPQFIFQYYEKEERGRGNFPDRFSARQFPNYSSELNVNALLLGDSALYLCASSSGTASYYEQYFGPGTRLTVT.

The chain has TRBV30 and TRBJ1-1, with D possibly matching TRBD1 (5 bases). The V end lost 1 base, the J end lost 4 bases, and 13 bases lay between the germline ends. The CDR3 has 14 residues. Germline V lookup: CDR1 GTSNPN, CDR2 SVGIG (reference sequence). The CDR3 spells CAWSAGPQGTEAFF. Written as DNA, the CDR3 is TGTGCCTGGAGTGCTGGACCTCAGGGCACTGAAGCTTTCTTT.

The gene calls are TRBV7-8 and TRBJ2-3; TRBD1 is a possible D gene (8 bases). V was pared by 5 bases and J by 0 bases, with 15 bases between. The CDR3 contains 16 residues. CDR1 SGHVS and CDR2 FQNEAQ come from the germline V gene. CDR3 region: CASSRQGRASTDTQYF. CDR3 DNA sequence: TGTGCCAGCAGCCGACAGGGGAGGGCTAGCACAGATACGCAGTATTTT.

This clone was detected a few times. The chain is built from TRBV12-3 or TRBV12-4 and TRBJ2-1; 7 nucleotides line up with TRBD2. V gave up 1 base and J gave up 14 bases; unmatched junction bases: 5. CDR3 size: 12 residues. CDR3 region: CASSLVAGEKFF. The CDR3 DNA is TGTGCCAGCAGTTTAGTGGCGGGGGAGAAGTTCTTC.

This clone has just one count. This chain connects TRBV11-3 to TRBJ1-5; weak D call: TRBD1 (5 bases). Per germline, CDR1 SGHNT and CDR2 YENEEA. This CDR3 contains 16 residues. Trimming took 5 bases from V and 9 from J, leaving 23 bases between them. The CDR3 DNA sequence: TGTGCCAGCAGCCCCCGGGGACGGACCAATCAGTGGCCCCAGCATTTT. The encoded protein is CASSPRGRTNQWPQHF.

This clone was seen more than once but under ten times. The chain employs TRBV21-1 and TRBJ1-5; TRBD1, as called in the table, went unchecked against the DNA. TRBV21-1 is a listed pseudogene. The CDR3 sequence is 16 residues long. Written as DNA, the CDR3 is TGTGCCACCCGGAGTATCGCGGACAGGGGGACTCAGCCCCAGCATTTT. Amino acid sequence: CATRSIADRGTQPQHF.

Only one count was recorded for this clone. The rearrangement uses TRBV24-1 and TRBJ2-1, with 10 bases lining up with TRBD1. From germline, CDR1 is KGHDR and CDR2 SFDVKD. The CDR3 contains 16 residues. V shed 3 bases, J shed 6 bases, and the junction held 7 bases outside the gene matches. The CDR3 sequence: CATSDKRGTGVNEQFF. The CDR3 coding sequence is TGTGCCACCAGTGATAAAAGGGGGACAGGGGTCAATGAGCAGTTCTTC.

A note on this clone: At the DNA level, this CDR3 is encoded by other sequences in the same sample as well. V usage is TRBV2 and J usage is TRBJ2-7, with D perhaps TRBD1 (6 bases). Germline assignment: CDR1 SNHLY and CDR2 FYNNEI. V was clipped by 2 bases and J by 4 bases, with 6 bases between them. This CDR3 comprises 12 residues. The CDR3 sequence: CASSEQGYEQYF. The CDR3 coding sequence is TGTGCCAGCAGTGAACAGGGGTACGAGCAGTACTTC. Based on the CDR3 plus reference TRBV2 and TRBJ2-7, the full variable domain is EPEVTQTPSHQVTQMGQEVILRCVPISNHLYFYWYRQILGQKVEFLVSFYNNEISEKSEIFDDQFSVERPDGSNFTLKIRSTKLEDSAMYFCASSEQGYEQYFGPGTRLTVT.

This chain uses TRBV10-3 with TRBJ2-3, with 7 bases matching TRBD2. This CDR3 spans 14 amino acids. Per germline, CDR1 ENHRY and CDR2 SYGVKD. With V trimmed by 7 bases and J by 2 bases, 6 bases remained unmatched. CDR3: CAITPGGSTDTQYF. In DNA, the CDR3 is TGTGCCATCACCCCGGGGGGATCCACAGATACGCAGTATTTT.

The chain combines TRBV2 with TRBJ1-5; D is unclear. The V gene's germline CDR1 is SNHLY and CDR2 FYNNEI. This CDR3 has 15 residues. V was pared by 5 bases and J by 2 bases, with 13 bases between. CDR3 coding DNA: TGTGCCAGCAGTCCAGCCGGCCGGGGCAATCAGCCCCAGCATTTT. Its protein product is CASSPAGRGNQPQHF.

A note on this clone: Being one base from a much bigger clone, this may be a read error. The rearrangement uses TRBV27 and TRBJ2-7; D is possibly TRBD1 or TRBD2 (5 bases each). Germline-derived CDR1 and CDR2 are MNHEY and SMNVEV (reference sequence). This CDR3 spans 14 amino acids. The CDR3 DNA follows: TGTGCCAGCAGTCGGGACGCCGGCTCCTACAAGCAGTACTTC. It encodes CASSRDAGSYKQYF.

This rearrangement joins TRBV20-1 to TRBJ2-1; 11 bases are a match to TRBD2. The CDR3 runs to 14 residues. Losses at the gene ends were 6 bases for V and 2 bases for J; bases not matched to a gene: 3. Per germline, CDR1 DFQATT and CDR2 SNEGSKA (reference sequence). CDR3 nucleotides: TGCAGTGCCAGTAGCGGGGGGGCCTACAATGAGCAGTTCTTC. This gives the protein CSASSGGAYNEQFF.

The genes are TRBV29-1 and TRBJ2-2; perhaps D is TRBD1 or TRBD2 (7 bases each). V lost 6 bases to trimming and J lost 6 bases, with 17 bases between them. Germline assignment: CDR1 SQVTM and CDR2 ANQGSEA. The CDR3 sequence is 14 residues long. CDR3 amino acids: CSVITGAGAGELFF. The CDR3 nucleotides are TGCAGCGTCATAACAGGGGCGGGGGCCGGGGAGCTGTTTTTT.

This rearrangement joins TRBV24-1 to TRBJ2-1; 7 nucleotides align to TRBD1. Germline lookup yields CDR1 KGHDR and CDR2 SFDVKD. The CDR3 length is 13 residues. V dropped 10 bases and J dropped 2; count of bases not matched to a gene: 4. The DNA for the CDR3 is TGTGCCACTACAGGGGATACCTACAATGAGCAGTTCTTC. It encodes CATTGDTYNEQFF.

This clone came up once. The V call is TRBV7-3, the J call TRBJ2-1; perhaps TRBD2 as D (6 bases). V lost 4 bases to trimming and J lost 8 bases, with 6 bases between them. The CDR3 has 11 amino acids. Germline V gene data show CDR1 as SGHTA and CDR2 as FQGTGA. CDR3: CASSSGDEQFF. The CDR3 region has the DNA TGTGCCAGCAGCTCGGGGGATGAGCAGTTCTTC.

The V call is TRBV2, the J call TRBJ1-5, with D possibly TRBD1 on 5 matching bases. From germline, CDR1 is SNHLY and CDR2 FYNNEI. This CDR3 contains 15 residues. V shed 5 bases and J shed 7 bases, with 18 bases lying between them. CDR3 region: CASSFEGLPFQPQHF. The CDR3 coding sequence is TGTGCCAGCAGTTTCGAGGGACTTCCTTTCCAGCCCCAGCATTTT. Full variable domain (remainder filled in from reference TRBV2 and TRBJ1-5): EPEVTQTPSHQVTQMGQEVILRCVPISNHLYFYWYRQILGQKVEFLVSFYNNEISEKSEIFDDQFSVERPDGSNFTLKIRSTKLEDSAMYFCASSFEGLPFQPQHFGDGTRLSIL.

The chain carries TRBV3-1 (or the pseudogene TRBV3-2) and TRBJ2-3; D gene ambiguous. CDR1 is LGHDT and CDR2 is YNNKEL in the germline V gene (reference sequence). There are 15 residues in the CDR3. V lost 0 bases and J 4 bases, leaving 11 bases between the germline ends. The CDR3 region is CASSQDVGWADTQYF. In nucleotides, the CDR3 is TGTGCCAGCAGCCAAGATGTGGGATGGGCAGATACGCAGTATTTT.

This sequence joins TRBV9 and TRBJ2-3, with 7 positions matching TRBD1. CDR3 length: 15 residues. The V gene end was trimmed by 1 base and the J gene end by 0 bases; junction bases not matched to a gene: 2. Germline V gene lookup returns CDR1 SGDLS and CDR2 YYNGEE. CDR3 sequence (DNA): TGTGCCAGCAGCGTAACAGGGGAGAGCACAGATACGCAGTATTTT. This gives the protein CASSVTGESTDTQYF.

This sequence joins TRBV6-5 and TRBJ2-2; TRBD2 might be the D (6 bases). Germline CDR1 reads MNHEY; CDR2 reads SVGAGI. This CDR3 spans 14 amino acids. V shed 2 bases and J shed 3 bases, with 7 bases lying between them. The CDR3: CASSYREDTGELFF. The CDR3, as DNA: TGTGCCAGCAGTTACAGGGAGGACACCGGGGAGCTGTTTTTT.

The chain uses TRBV10-2 and TRBJ1-1; D is uncertain. The ends were cut back, 7 bases at V and 1 base at J, with 7 bases in the middle. The germline gives CDR1 WSHSY, CDR2 SAAADI. CDR3 size: 12 residues. The CDR3 bases are TGCGCCAGCACCGAAAGGAACACTGAAGCTTTCTTT. Its translation is CASTERNTEAFF.

This chain connects TRBV5-1 to TRBJ1-6, with D possibly TRBD1 on 6 matching bases. Germline values: CDR1 SGHRS, CDR2 YFSETQ. The CDR3 has 17 amino acids. V lost 3 bases and J 7 bases, leaving 20 bases between the germline ends. The CDR3 DNA follows: TGCGCCAGCAGCTCCACGGGCTTCGGACAGTTAAATTCACCCCTCCACTTT. Translating gives CASSSTGFGQLNSPLHF.

V usage is TRBV24-1 and J usage is TRBJ2-2; D gene ambiguous. The germline CDR1 and CDR2 sequences are KGHDR and SFDVKD. This CDR3 has 18 amino acids. Trimming removed 4 bases from V and 6 bases from J, with 23 bases in between. DNA of the CDR3: TGTGCCACCAGTGACCAGTTCCCTGGACGCGTGGGTCCCGGGGAGCTGTTTTTT. It codes for CATSDQFPGRVGPGELFF.

The chain couples TRBV2 to TRBJ2-1; D call uncertain. The V gene's germline CDR1 is SNHLY and CDR2 FYNNEI. V was cut by 4 bases and J by 9 bases, with 13 bases left in between. The CDR3 extends over 13 amino acids. The chain's CDR3 is CASSASWGTEQFF. DNA for the CDR3: TGTGCCAGCAGTGCATCGTGGGGAACTGAGCAGTTCTTC. The whole variable domain, filled in from reference TRBV2 and TRBJ2-1, reads EPEVTQTPSHQVTQMGQEVILRCVPISNHLYFYWYRQILGQKVEFLVSFYNNEISEKSEIFDDQFSVERPDGSNFTLKIRSTKLEDSAMYFCASSASWGTEQFFGPGTRLTVL.

The rearrangement links TRBV5-1 to TRBJ1-1; D is perhaps TRBD1 (6 bases). CDR3 length: 16 amino acids. Germline V gene data show CDR1 as SGHRS and CDR2 as YFSETQ. Trimming shortened V by 0 bases and J by 4 bases, and 16 bases separated the two germline ends. CDR3 protein: CASSLGSGVVSTEAFF. CDR3 bases: TGCGCCAGCAGCTTGGGGTCAGGGGTGGTGAGCACTGAAGCTTTCTTT.

The chain uses TRBV5-1 and TRBJ2-1; 8 nucleotides line up with TRBD1. V was pared by 4 bases and J by 0 bases, with 12 bases of the junction left unmatched. Germline loops: CDR1 SGHRS, CDR2 YFSETQ. The CDR3 runs 18 residues. The CDR3 DNA reads as TGCGCCAGCAGCCACCAATCAGGGGGCCGTGGCTCCTACAATGAGCAGTTCTTC. This encodes CASSHQSGGRGSYNEQFF.